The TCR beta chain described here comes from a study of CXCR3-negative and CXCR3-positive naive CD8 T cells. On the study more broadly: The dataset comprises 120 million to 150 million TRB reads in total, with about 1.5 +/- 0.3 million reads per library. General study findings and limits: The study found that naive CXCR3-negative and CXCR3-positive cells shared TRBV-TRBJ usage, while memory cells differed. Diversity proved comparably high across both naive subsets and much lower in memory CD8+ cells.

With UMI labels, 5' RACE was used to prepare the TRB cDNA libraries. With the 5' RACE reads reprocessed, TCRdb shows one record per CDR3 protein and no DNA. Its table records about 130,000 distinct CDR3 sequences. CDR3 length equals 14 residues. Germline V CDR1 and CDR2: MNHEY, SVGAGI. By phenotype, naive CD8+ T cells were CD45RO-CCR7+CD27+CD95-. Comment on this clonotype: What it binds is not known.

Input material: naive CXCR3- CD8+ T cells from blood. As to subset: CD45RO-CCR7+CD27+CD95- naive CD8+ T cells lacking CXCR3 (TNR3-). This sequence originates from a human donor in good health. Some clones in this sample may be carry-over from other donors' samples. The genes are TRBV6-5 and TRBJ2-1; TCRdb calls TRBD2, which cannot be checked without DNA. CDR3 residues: CASSLADPLGEQFF.